The 5 T cell receptor beta chains in this list originate from one sample, sequenced in a study of blood T cell repertoires in COVID-19. Sequencing used immunoSEQ multiplex PCR; TCRdb keeps in-frame clones, though not all of them. The sample carries roughly 170,000 clones, less than 85% recorded once. The sequenced sample was peripheral blood. These receptors all come from a woman aged 60 to 75 with COVID-19, enrolled during active disease.

The rearrangement uses TRBV5-6 and TRBJ1-4, with D possibly matching TRBD1 (5 bases). CDR1 and CDR2 from the germline V gene are SGHDT and YYEEEE. Trimming took 1 base from V and 8 from J, leaving 15 bases between them. The CDR3 is 15 amino acids. CDR3 in DNA: TGTGCCAGCAGCTTGAGGGACTTTAGGTCCGAAAAACTGTTTTTT. The encoded protein is CASSLRDFRSEKLFF. Full variable domain (remainder filled in from reference TRBV5-6 and TRBJ1-4): DAGVTQSPTHLIKTRGQQVTLRCSPKSGHDTVSWYQQALGQGPQFIFQYYEEEERQRGNFPDRFSGHQFPNYSSELNVNALLLGDSALYLCASSLRDFRSEKLFFGSGTQLSVL.

The sample holds a few counts of this clone. The gene calls are TRBV7-2 and TRBJ1-2, with 7 nucleotides matching TRBD1. The ends lost 6 bases at V and 10 bases at J; junction bases unmatched: 8. CDR1 is SGHTA, CDR2 FQGNSA, per germline. The CDR3 contains 12 residues. The CDR3 region has the DNA TGTGCCAGCAGTTCGCCGGGACAGACCTACACCTTC. Encoded protein: CASSSPGQTYTF.

This clone has just a few counts. Within the sample, other DNA sequences also encode this same CDR3. The chain employs TRBV15 and TRBJ1-6; TRBD1 might be the D (6 bases). The CDR3 spans 13 residues. CDR1 is LNHNV and CDR2 is YYDKDF in the germline V gene (reference sequence). V was pared by 4 bases and J by 7 bases, with 8 bases between. CDR3 nucleotide sequence: TGTGCCACCAGCAAGGGGGTGAATTCACCCCTCCACTTT. This codes for CATSKGVNSPLHF.

The J gene is TRBJ2-3, the V gene TRBV7-3; 7 bases are shared with TRBD2. The germline CDR1 and CDR2 sequences are SGHTA and FQGTGA. V shed 4 bases and J 10 bases; nucleotides not matched to a gene: 8. The CDR3 has 13 residues. The CDR3 DNA sequence: TGTGCCAGCAGCTCGCGGGAGAGGGAAGCGCAGTATTTT. As protein: CASSSREREAQYF.

This clone showed up just once. The chain combines TRBV6-6 with TRBJ2-1; 10 positions agree with TRBD1. The CDR3 totals 15 residues. The germline V gene has CDR1 MNHNY and CDR2 SVGAGI (reference sequence). With V trimmed by 6 bases and J by 3 bases, 5 bases remained unmatched. The CDR3 DNA reads TGTGCCAGCAGGTCGGGACAGGGGATCTACAATGAGCAGTTCTTC. This sequence encodes CASRSGQGIYNEQFF.